This note documents a single TCR beta chain sequence. The sample is drawn from a study of blood T cell repertoires in COVID-19. Study information: Sources were T cells, B-cell-depleted T cells, or PBMCs; the material itself was cDNA or gDNA.

V shed 5 bases, J shed 1 base, and the junction held 4 bases outside the gene matches. The length of the CDR3 is 15 residues. The germline V gene encodes CDR1 MGHRA and CDR2 YSYEKL. The data were produced by immunoSEQ multiplex PCR, yet TCRdb's version contains in-frame clones alone and is incomplete. The repertoire holds about 300,000 clones, with approximately 86% as singletons. The study drew participants aged 18 to 89 years from roughly 25 US areas. Cohort placement rested on clinical history that participants reported themselves. Two negative PCRs, clearance, or symptom resolution had been documented for recovered Cohort 3 donors.

The V gene is TRBV4-1, the J gene TRBJ2-5; TRBD2 aligns across 10 bases. This TCR was sampled from a woman between 18 and 29 years old who had recovered from COVID-19. Sequenced: PBMCs or T cells enriched from blood (not recorded which). This CDR3 reads CASSAVAGGQETQYF. The CDR3 DNA follows: TGCGCCAGCAGCGCAGTAGCGGGGGGCCAAGAGACCCAGTACTTC.